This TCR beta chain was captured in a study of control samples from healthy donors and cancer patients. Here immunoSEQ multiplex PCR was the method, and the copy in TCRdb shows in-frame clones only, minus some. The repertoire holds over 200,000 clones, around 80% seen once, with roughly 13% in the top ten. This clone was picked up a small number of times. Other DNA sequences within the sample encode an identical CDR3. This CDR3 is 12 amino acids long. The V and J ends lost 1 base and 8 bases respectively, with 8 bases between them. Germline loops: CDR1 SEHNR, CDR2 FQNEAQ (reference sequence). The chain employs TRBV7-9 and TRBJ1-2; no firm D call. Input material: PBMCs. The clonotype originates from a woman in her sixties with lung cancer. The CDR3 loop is CASSLVGGGYTF. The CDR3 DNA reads TGTGCCAGCAGCTTAGTAGGTGGGGGCTACACCTTC.